Following are 32 T cell receptor beta chains from one sample sequenced in a study of blood T cell repertoires in COVID-19. Sequencing was performed with immunoSEQ multiplex PCR; in TCRdb, only in-frame clones are kept and a portion is missing. The sample contains about 300,000 clones, about 85% of which appear only once. Sequenced material: peripheral blood. The receptor source for this set is a human donor in a cohort sampled during active COVID-19.

The rearrangement uses TRBV11-2 and TRBJ1-2; TRBD1 matches at 11 bases. This CDR3 is built from 16 residues. The V gene end was trimmed by 5 bases and the J gene end by 8 bases; junction bases not matched to a gene: 13. The V gene's germline CDR1 is SGHAT and CDR2 FQNNGV. The CDR3: CASSASGQGATGGYTF. The CDR3 DNA sequence: TGTGCCAGCAGCGCGTCCGGACAGGGGGCGACGGGCGGCTACACCTTC.

This rearrangement joins TRBV4-3 to TRBJ2-7; 12 bases match TRBD2. Germline lookup yields CDR1 LGHNA and CDR2 YSLEER. The J segment lost 2 bases and the V segment lost 5 bases, leaving 7 bases of the junction unmatched. The CDR3 runs to 16 residues. As DNA, the CDR3 is TGCGCCAGCAGCATGGAACTAGCGGGGGGAACCTACGAGCAGTACTTC. Its translation is CASSMELAGGTYEQYF.

The genes are TRBV18 and TRBJ2-7; D is undetermined. CDR3 length equals 14 residues. Germline values: CDR1 KGHSH, CDR2 LQKENI. The V gene lost 3 bases and the J gene lost 2 bases, with 11 bases spanning the gap. In DNA form, the CDR3 reads TGTGCCAGCTCACCCATGCTACCAACCTACGAGCAGTACTTC. Protein sequence: CASSPMLPTYEQYF.

This chain connects TRBV7-9 to TRBJ2-2; 7 nucleotides agree with TRBD2. V lost 5 bases and J lost 5; bases outside the gene matches: 14. This CDR3 is 17 amino acids long. CDR1 is SEHNR and CDR2 is FQNEAQ in the germline V gene (reference sequence). CDR3 coding DNA: TGTGCCAGCAGCCCGCGAAACTATGGGAGGGAGACCGGGGAGCTGTTTTTT. As protein: CASSPRNYGRETGELFF.

The V call is TRBV18, the J call TRBJ2-5; D gene unclear. Germline CDR1 reads KGHSH; CDR2 reads LQKENI. The CDR3 spans 12 residues. V was shortened by 3 bases and J by 5 bases, with 7 bases between the two germline ends. CDR3 residues: CASSPMTETQYF. The CDR3 DNA reads TGTGCCAGCTCACCGATGACTGAGACCCAGTACTTC.

J is TRBJ1-5 and V is TRBV3-1 (or the pseudogene TRBV3-2); D unresolved. Germline CDR1 is LGHDT and CDR2 is YNNKEL (reference sequence). V was trimmed by 1 base and J by 4 bases, leaving 14 bases between them. This CDR3 has 16 amino acids. CDR3 nucleotide sequence: TGTGCCAGCAGCCAAGCCGCCAGCGGCAAGAATCAGCCCCAGCATTTT. It is translated as CASSQAASGKNQPQHF.

V is TRBV19 and J is TRBJ1-5, with D unresolved. V shed 8 bases and J shed 9 bases, with 14 bases lying between them. This CDR3 has 12 amino acids. The germline V gene has CDR1 LNHDA and CDR2 SQIVND (reference sequence). This CDR3 is CASLKAGGPQHF. As DNA, the CDR3 is TGTGCCAGTCTAAAGGCCGGCGGGCCCCAGCATTTT. Using reference TRBV19 and TRBJ1-5 for the parts outside the CDR3, the full variable domain is DGGITQSPKYLFRKEGQNVTLSCEQNLNHDAMYWYRQDPGQGLRLIYYSQIVNDFQKGDIAEGYSVSREKKESFPLTVTSAQKNPTAFYLCASLKAGGPQHFGDGTRLSIL.

The chain carries TRBV28 and TRBJ1-2; 9 nucleotides align to TRBD1. This CDR3 comprises 15 residues. The trim removed 10 bases at V and 3 bases at J, leaving 12 bases unmatched. The germline V gene has CDR1 MDHEN and CDR2 SYDVKM. The CDR3 protein is CAISTGGALDYGYTF. The CDR3 region has the DNA TGTGCCATTTCCACAGGGGGCGCCTTAGACTATGGCTACACCTTC.

The chain joins TRBV3-1 (or the pseudogene TRBV3-2) to TRBJ2-3; 7 bases are a match to TRBD2. The CDR3 length is 17 residues. Germline values: CDR1 LGHDT, CDR2 YNNKEL (reference sequence). Trimming at V came to 0 bases and at J to 1 base, leaving 7 bases not matched to a gene. The CDR3 here is CASSQDALATGTDTQYF. The DNA for the CDR3 is TGTGCCAGCAGCCAAGATGCACTAGCGACCGGCACAGATACGCAGTATTTT.

This clone appeared a few times. The V gene is TRBV24-1, the J gene TRBJ2-7; a possible D gene is TRBD1 (6 bases). The V gene lost 0 bases and the J gene lost 12 bases, with 14 bases spanning the gap. The CDR3 has 13 residues. The V gene's germline CDR1 is KGHDR and CDR2 SFDVKD. The CDR3 protein is CATSDLDSGVPYF. The CDR3 DNA reads as TGTGCCACCAGTGATTTGGACTCAGGGGTTCCGTACTTC.

The chain combines TRBV18 with TRBJ2-2; TRBD1 agrees at 9 bases. Trimming at V came to 0 bases and at J to 5 bases, leaving 4 bases not matched to a gene. CDR1 and CDR2 from the germline V gene are KGHSH and LQKENI. The CDR3 consists of 16 residues. DNA of the CDR3: TGTGCCAGCTCACCACCGGGGACAGGGTCGACCGGGGAGCTGTTTTTT. Its protein is CASSPPGTGSTGELFF.

The J gene is TRBJ2-2, the V gene TRBV11-2; 11 bases are a match to TRBD2. The CDR3 contains 14 residues. CDR1 is SGHAT and CDR2 is FQNNGV in the germline V gene. Losses at the gene ends were 9 bases for V and 7 bases for J; bases not matched to a gene: 7. CDR3 sequence (DNA): TGTGCCAGTAGACTAGCGGGAAGGAACGGGGAGCTGTTTTTT. Protein: CASRLAGRNGELFF.

This clone was seen a single time. J is TRBJ2-1 and V is TRBV6-5; TRBD2 is a possible D gene (7 bases). Germline CDR1 reads MNHEY; CDR2 reads SVGAGI. This CDR3 is 16 amino acids long. V was shortened by 1 base and J by 7 bases, with 17 bases between the two germline ends. CDR3 region: CASSYFQGGGGNEQFF. The CDR3 DNA reads TGTGCCAGCAGTTACTTCCAAGGGGGAGGGGGGAATGAGCAGTTCTTC.

This chain joins TRBV4-2 and TRBJ2-7, with 8 bases identical to TRBD2. The CDR3 has 16 residues. The junction had 9 bases not matched to a gene; V was cut back by 1 base and J by 4 bases. CDR1 is LGHNA and CDR2 is YNFKEQ in the germline V gene. CDR3 DNA sequence: TGTGCCAGCAGCCAAGTCGGAGCGGGAGTGGGGTACGAGCAGTACTTC. Protein product: CASSQVGAGVGYEQYF.

This clone was recorded a few times. The V and J genes are TRBV7-3 and TRBJ2-3; TRBD2 matches at 7 bases. The germline gives CDR1 SGHTA, CDR2 FQGTGA. The CDR3 has 17 residues. V lost 2 bases to trimming and J lost 2 bases; unmatched junction nucleotides: 10. CDR3 nucleotide sequence: TGTGCCAGCAGCTTATCGGCTGCCGGGACTACCACAGATACGCAGTATTTT. Protein sequence: CASSLSAAGTTTDTQYF. Full variable domain (remainder filled in from reference TRBV7-3 and TRBJ2-3): GAGVSQTPSNKVTEKGKYVELRCDPISGHTALYWYRQSLGQGPEFLIYFQGTGAADDSGLPNDRFFAVRPEGSVSTLKIQRTERGDSAVYLCASSLSAAGTTTDTQYFGPGTRLTVL.

This chain uses TRBV27 with TRBJ2-7, with 9 bases that match TRBD2. The V and J ends lost 4 bases and 2 bases, in that order; junction bases with no gene match: 3. The CDR3 length is 14 residues. CDR1 is MNHEY, CDR2 SMNVEV, per germline (reference sequence). The CDR3 coding sequence is TGTGCCAGCAGTTCGGCGGGAGGGCCCTACGAGCAGTACTTC. Its protein is CASSSAGGPYEQYF.

CDR3 amino acids: CSVEDRGEGNYGYTF. The CDR3 DNA reads as TGCAGCGTTGAAGATAGAGGCGAGGGCAACTATGGCTACACCTTC. This chain connects TRBV29-1 to TRBJ1-2, with D uncertain. Germline V lookup: CDR1 SQVTM, CDR2 ANQGSEA. The CDR3 is 15 amino acids. V was shortened by 0 bases and J by 2 bases, with 13 bases between the two germline ends. The entire variable domain, with the rest obtained from reference TRBV29-1 and TRBJ1-2, is as follows: SAVISQKPSRDICQRGTSLTIQCQVDSQVTMMFWYRQQPGQSLTLIATANQGSEATYESGFVIDKFPISRPNLTFSTLTVSNMSPEDSSIYLCSVEDRGEGNYGYTFGSGTRLTVV.

V is TRBV4-1 and J is TRBJ1-1; D is unclear. With 0 bases removed from V and 1 base from J, the gap between germline ends came to 9 bases. The CDR3 has 15 amino acids. CDR1 MGHRA and CDR2 YSYEKL come from the germline V gene. The CDR3 DNA follows: TGCGCCAGCAGCCAAGAGTCAAAAAAGAACACTGAAGCTTTCTTT. Translating it yields CASSQESKKNTEAFF.

The rearrangement links TRBV9 to TRBJ2-7; 8 bases are shared with TRBD1. This CDR3 region has 14 residues. V shed 1 base, J shed 6 bases, and the junction held 6 bases outside the gene matches. From germline, CDR1 is SGDLS and CDR2 YYNGEE. The CDR3 DNA reads TGTGCCAGCAGCGTATCGGACAGGGTAAGCGAGCAGTACTTC. Translating it yields CASSVSDRVSEQYF.

This chain uses TRBV11-3 with TRBJ1-2; D gene ambiguous. Germline values: CDR1 SGHNT, CDR2 YENEEA. This CDR3 comprises 11 residues. Deletions cut 2 bases from V and 8 bases from J, with 6 bases between. Here the CDR3 DNA reads TGTGCCAGCAGCTTACGAGAGGGCTACACCTTC. It yields the protein CASSLREGYTF.

This clone has at least ten counts. The chain carries TRBV7-2 and TRBJ2-7; D gene uncertain. Trimming took off 2 bases at V and 0 bases at J, with 11 bases between the two ends. CDR3 size: 15 residues. CDR1 is SGHTA and CDR2 is FQGNSA in the germline V gene. The CDR3 nucleotides read TGTGCCAGCAGCTTACGGCGGTTCCCCTCCTACGAGCAGTACTTC. Its protein is CASSLRRFPSYEQYF.

The chain employs TRBV10-2 and TRBJ2-3, with a possible D match to TRBD2 (6 bases). Trimming took 3 bases from V and 8 from J, leaving 12 bases between them. Germline V gene data show CDR1 as WSHSY and CDR2 as SAAADI. CDR3 size: 13 residues. This CDR3 reads CASSDGSPATQYF. The CDR3 nucleotides are TGCGCCAGCAGTGACGGGAGCCCCGCTACGCAGTATTTT.

Only a few counts were recorded for this clone. The chain couples TRBV2 to TRBJ1-3; D call uncertain. V lost 3 bases, J lost 0 bases, and 6 bases lay in between. Germline loops: CDR1 SNHLY, CDR2 FYNNEI. The CDR3 totals 14 residues. CDR3 region: CASSDGYSGNTIYF. DNA for the CDR3: TGTGCCAGCAGTGACGGTTACTCTGGAAACACCATATATTTT.

The chain links TRBV4-1 to TRBJ2-1, with D possibly being TRBD1 (6 bases). V was cut by 2 bases and J by 2 bases, with 10 bases left in between. CDR3 size: 15 residues. The germline V gene encodes CDR1 MGHRA and CDR2 YSYEKL. CDR3 nucleotides: TGCGCCAGCAGCCAACAACAGGGAGCCTACAATGAGCAGTTCTTC. Translation gives CASSQQQGAYNEQFF.

The chain links TRBV7-9 to TRBJ1-4; 9 positions match TRBD1. The V and J ends lost 5 bases and 7 bases, in that order; junction bases with no gene match: 8. This CDR3 has 15 amino acids. Germline V CDR1 and CDR2: SEHNR, FQNEAQ (reference sequence). CDR3 nucleotide sequence: TGTGCCAGCAGCCAAGGGGGACAGGGACCTGAAAAACTGTTTTTT. It yields the protein CASSQGGQGPEKLFF.

The chain carries TRBV10-1 and TRBJ2-1, with TRBD2 matching over 8 bases. After removal of 3 bases from V and 4 bases from J, the junction contained 8 bases not matched to a gene. The CDR3 has 16 amino acids. CDR1 and CDR2 (germline): WNHNN, SYGVQD (reference sequence). CDR3: CASSDGLAPPYNEQFF. The CDR3 bases are TGCGCCAGCAGTGATGGACTAGCTCCACCATACAATGAGCAGTTCTTC.

This sequence joins TRBV27 and TRBJ1-1; possibly TRBD1 for D (5 bases). This CDR3 spans 13 amino acids. The V and J ends lost 0 bases and 9 bases respectively, with 11 bases between them. CDR1 is MNHEY, CDR2 SMNVEV, per germline (reference sequence). The CDR3 bases are TGTGCCAGCAGTTTATCGGGGGGGGAAAAAGCTTTCTTT. Translated: CASSLSGGEKAFF.

This sequence joins TRBV6-5 and TRBJ2-7, with TRBD1 identical over 10 bases. The length of the CDR3 is 15 residues. Germline V gene sequence: CDR1 MNHEY, CDR2 SVGAGI. V shed 4 bases and J 2 bases; nucleotides not matched to a gene: 5. CDR3 amino acids: CASSWDRGGTYEQYF. DNA of the CDR3: TGTGCCAGCAGTTGGGACAGGGGAGGGACCTACGAGCAGTACTTC.

The gene calls are TRBV2 and TRBJ2-1; TRBD2 might be the D (6 bases). The V gene lost 10 bases and the J gene lost 8 bases, with 21 bases spanning the gap. The CDR3 is 14 residues long. Germline CDR1 reads SNHLY; CDR2 reads FYNNEI. The DNA of the CDR3 is TGTGCCACCCGACCCGGGAGAGGGGCCGATGAGCAGTTCTTC. It specifies CATRPGRGADEQFF.

The chain has TRBV7-9 and TRBJ1-2; D call uncertain. Between the trimmed V and J ends, which lost 6 bases and 6 bases, there was a span of 5 bases. This CDR3 is built from 10 residues. Germline CDR1 is SEHNR and CDR2 is FQNEAQ (reference sequence). Written as DNA, the CDR3 is TGTGCCAGCAGTTTTAATGGCTACACCTTC. Translated: CASSFNGYTF.

V gene TRBV10-3 combines with J gene TRBJ1-5, with TRBD1 identical over 9 bases. CDR1 is ENHRY, CDR2 SYGVKD, per germline. The CDR3 runs to 15 residues. Unmatched junction bases numbered 12, after V lost 10 bases and J lost 5 bases. Written as DNA, the CDR3 is TGTGCCACACATCCTGGGACAGGGCTTCATCAGCCCCAGCATTTT. Amino acid sequence: CATHPGTGLHQPQHF.

CDR3: CSVPKPGTGRLTQETQYF. CDR3 DNA sequence: TGCAGCGTGCCTAAACCGGGGACAGGGAGGTTGACCCAAGAGACCCAGTACTTC. V gene TRBV29-1 combines with J gene TRBJ2-5; 9 bases align to TRBD1. The junction had 18 bases not matched to a gene; V was cut back by 6 bases and J by 1 base. Germline CDR1 is SQVTM and CDR2 is ANQGSEA. This CDR3 contains 18 residues.